The subject of this entry is one TCR beta chain. The antigen is unknown. The sample belongs to a study of tumor-infiltrating lymphocytes in localized non-small cell lung cancer. Study overall: Each patient gave resected tumor and non-adjacent uninvolved lung tissue.

Study-level results: Immunotypes IM1 and IM2 had similar TCR-derived T-cell fractions.

Method: immunoSEQ multiplex PCR; TCRdb's copy keeps in-frame clones and lacks some. The sample consists of about 13,000 clones, roughly two thirds of them appearing once. V dropped 4 bases and J dropped 6 bases, with 12 bases sitting between them. Germline V gene lookup returns CDR1 SGHNT and CDR2 YYREEE (reference sequence). This CDR3 has 13 amino acids. Sequences were obtained from lung tumor tissue. The receptor was derived from a human donor with non-small cell lung cancer. The chain carries TRBV5-4 and TRBJ2-3; D is undetermined. The CDR3 DNA reads as TGTGCCAGCAGCCAGAACACCCCGGATACGCAGTATTTT. This translates into CASSQNTPDTQYF.